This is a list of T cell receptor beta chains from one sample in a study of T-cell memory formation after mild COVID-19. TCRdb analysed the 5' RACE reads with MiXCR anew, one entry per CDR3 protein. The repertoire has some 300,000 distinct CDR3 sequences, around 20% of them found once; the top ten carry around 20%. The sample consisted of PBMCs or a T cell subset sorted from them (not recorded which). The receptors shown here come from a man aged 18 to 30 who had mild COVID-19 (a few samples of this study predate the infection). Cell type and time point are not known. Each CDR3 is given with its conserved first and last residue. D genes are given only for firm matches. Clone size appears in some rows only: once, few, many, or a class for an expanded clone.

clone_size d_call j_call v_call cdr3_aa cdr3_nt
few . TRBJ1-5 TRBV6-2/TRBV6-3 CASSQWVNQPQHF TGTGCCAGCAGTCAGTGGGTCAATCAGCCCCAGCATTTT
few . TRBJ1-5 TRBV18 CASQTSNQPQHF TGTGCCAGCCAGACTAGCAATCAGCCCCAGCATTTT
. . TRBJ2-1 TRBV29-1 CSSLWGPGLGQFF TGCAGCTCGTTGTGGGGACCGGGACTCGGGCAGTTCTTC
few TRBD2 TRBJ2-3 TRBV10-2 CASREGLAADTQYF TGCGCCAGCAGGGAGGGACTAGCGGCAGATACGCAGTATTTT
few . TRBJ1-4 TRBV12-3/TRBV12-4 CACMRASNEKLFF TGTGCCTGTATGAGGGCCAGTAATGAAAAACTGTTTTTT
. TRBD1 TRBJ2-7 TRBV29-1 CSVEYGQGAREQYF TGCAGCGTGGAGTACGGACAGGGGGCTCGTGAGCAGTACTTC
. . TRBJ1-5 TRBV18 CASSRTEGNQPQHF TGTGCCAGCTCACGGACGGAGGGCAATCAGCCCCAGCATTTT
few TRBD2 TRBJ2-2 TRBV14 CASSQEVAGGKLFF TGTGCCAGCAGCCAAGAAGTGGCGGGGGGCAAGCTGTTTTTT
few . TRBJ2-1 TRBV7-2 CASSLEGWGKQFF TGTGCCAGCAGCTTAGAAGGGTGGGGTAAGCAGTTCTTC
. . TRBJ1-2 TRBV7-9 CASSLVTREGGYTF TGTGCCAGCAGCTTAGTTACCAGGGAAGGCGGCTACACCTTC
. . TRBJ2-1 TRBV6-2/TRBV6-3 CASRIITGTNEQFF TGTGCCAGCAGGATTATTACAGGTACCAATGAGCAGTTCTTC
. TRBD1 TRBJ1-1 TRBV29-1 CSVVPGGDEAFF TGCAGCGTTGTTCCAGGGGGGGATGAAGCTTTCTTT
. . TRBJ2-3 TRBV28 CASSFGQFATKQDTQYF TGTGCCAGCAGTTTTGGACAATTTGCCACGAAGCAAGATACGCAGTATTTT
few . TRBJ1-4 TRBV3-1 CASSQDSNNEKLFF TGTGCCAGCAGCCAAGATTCTAACAATGAAAAACTGTTTTTT
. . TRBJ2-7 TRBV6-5 CASRLSQGTSYEQYF TGTGCCAGCAGATTATCACAGGGGACTTCCTACGAGCAGTACTTC
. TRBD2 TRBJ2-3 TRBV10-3 CAISELAGGGDTQYF TGTGCCATCAGTGAACTAGCGGGGGGCGGGGATACGCAGTATTTT
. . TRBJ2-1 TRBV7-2 CASSSKGNEQFF TGTGCCAGCAGCTCCAAGGGCAATGAGCAGTTCTTC
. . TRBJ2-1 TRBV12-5 CASALARVAYNEQFF TGTGCTAGTGCGCTCGCTAGGGTGGCCTACAATGAGCAGTTCTTC
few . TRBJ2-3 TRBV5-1 CASSLEEAYADTQYF TGCGCCAGCAGCTTGGAGGAGGCATACGCAGATACGCAGTATTTT
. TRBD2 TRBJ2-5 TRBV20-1 CSASAARGGAETQYF TGCAGTGCTAGTGCGGCGCGGGGGGGCGCAGAGACCCAGTACTTC
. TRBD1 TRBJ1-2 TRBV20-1 CSITGGALGGYTF TGCAGTATCACAGGGGGCGCGTTGGGTGGCTACACCTTC
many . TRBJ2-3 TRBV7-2 CASSFIGGARFTDTQYF TGTGCCAGCAGCTTTATAGGGGGGGCGAGATTCACAGATACGCAGTATTTT
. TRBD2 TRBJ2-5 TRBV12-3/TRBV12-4 CASLPAGAISRETQYF TGTGCCAGCCTACCGGCGGGAGCTATATCGCGGGAGACCCAGTACTTC
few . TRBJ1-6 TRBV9 CASSVDSQLYSPLHF TGTGCCAGCAGCGTAGACAGTCAACTTTATTCACCCCTCCACTTT
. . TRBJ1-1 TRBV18 CASSPSGEGTEAFF TGTGCCAGCTCACCCAGCGGCGAGGGCACTGAAGCTTTCTTT